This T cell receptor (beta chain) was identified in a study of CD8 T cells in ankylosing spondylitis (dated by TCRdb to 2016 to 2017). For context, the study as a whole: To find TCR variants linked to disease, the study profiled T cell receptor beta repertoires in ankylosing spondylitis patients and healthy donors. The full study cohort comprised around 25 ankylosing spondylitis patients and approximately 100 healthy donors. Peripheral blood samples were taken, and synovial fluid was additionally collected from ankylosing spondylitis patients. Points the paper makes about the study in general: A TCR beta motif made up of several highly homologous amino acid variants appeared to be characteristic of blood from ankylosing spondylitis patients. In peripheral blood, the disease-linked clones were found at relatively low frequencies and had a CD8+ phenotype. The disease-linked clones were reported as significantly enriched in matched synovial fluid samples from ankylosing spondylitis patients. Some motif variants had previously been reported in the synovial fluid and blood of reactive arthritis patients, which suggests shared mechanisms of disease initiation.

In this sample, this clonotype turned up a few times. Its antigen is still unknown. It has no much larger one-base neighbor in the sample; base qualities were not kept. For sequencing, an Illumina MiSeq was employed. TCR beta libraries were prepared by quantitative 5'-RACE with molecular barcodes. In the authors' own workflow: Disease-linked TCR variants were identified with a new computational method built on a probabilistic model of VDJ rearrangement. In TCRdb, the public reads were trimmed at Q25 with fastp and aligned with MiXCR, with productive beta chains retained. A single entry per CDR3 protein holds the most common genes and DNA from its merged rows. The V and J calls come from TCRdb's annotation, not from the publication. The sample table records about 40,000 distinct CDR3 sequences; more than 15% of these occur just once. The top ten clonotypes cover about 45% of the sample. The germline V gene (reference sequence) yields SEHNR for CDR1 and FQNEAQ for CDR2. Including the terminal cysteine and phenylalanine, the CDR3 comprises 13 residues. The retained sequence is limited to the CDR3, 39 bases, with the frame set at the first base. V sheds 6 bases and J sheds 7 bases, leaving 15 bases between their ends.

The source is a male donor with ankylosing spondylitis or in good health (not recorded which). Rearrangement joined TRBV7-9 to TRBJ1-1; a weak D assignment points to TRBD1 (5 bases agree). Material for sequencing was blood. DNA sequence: TGTGCCAGCAGGGTCCTGACAGATGGTGAAGCTTTCTTT. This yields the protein CASRVLTDGEAFF. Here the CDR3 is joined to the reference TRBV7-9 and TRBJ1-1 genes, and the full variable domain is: DTGVSQNPRHKITKRGQNVTFRCDPISEHNRLYWYRQTLGQGPEFLTYFQNEAQLEKSRLLSDRFSAERPKGSFSTLEIQRTEQGDSAMYLCASRVLTDGEAFFGQGTRLTVV.